The 24 T cell receptor beta chains presented below share a single source sample, sequenced in a study of OX40 agonist ivuxolimab in advanced cancers. Sequenced by immunoSEQ multiplex PCR; TCRdb stores in-frame clones only, minus some. Here the sample spans about 91,000 clones, around 87% being singletons. The sequencing here drew on CD4+ or CD8+ T cells sorted from blood, taken in a trial of the OX40 agonist ivuxolimab. Source of these receptors: an adult with an advanced solid tumor such as melanoma, head and neck, liver or kidney cancer.

This chain joins TRBV30 and TRBJ1-2; tentative D call: TRBD1 (5 bases). This CDR3 region has 12 residues. Germline V lookup: CDR1 GTSNPN, CDR2 SVGIG (reference sequence). The ends were cut back, 2 bases at V and 8 bases at J, with 12 bases in the middle. In DNA, the CDR3 is TGTGCCTGGAGTAGCGGGGGAGAGGGCTACACCTTC. Its translation is CAWSSGGEGYTF.

The rearrangement uses TRBV7-3 and TRBJ2-1, with 7 bases fitting TRBD2. The germline V gene has CDR1 SGHTA and CDR2 FQGTGA. V was pared by 1 base and J by 6 bases, with 3 bases of the junction left unmatched. The CDR3 totals 14 residues. The CDR3 coding sequence is TGTGCCAGCAGCTTAAGCCGCGGGAGCAATGAGCAGTTCTTC. Amino acids: CASSLSRGSNEQFF. Supplemented by reference TRBV7-3 and TRBJ2-1, the full variable domain reads GAGVSQTPSNKVTEKGKYVELRCDPISGHTALYWYRQSLGQGPEFLIYFQGTGAADDSGLPNDRFFAVRPEGSVSTLKIQRTERGDSAVYLCASSLSRGSNEQFFGPGTRLTVL.

V usage is TRBV30 and J usage is TRBJ2-2; possible D gene TRBD1, 6 bases. Germline CDR1 GTSNPN, CDR2 SVGIG (reference sequence). There are 15 residues in the CDR3. V shed 4 bases and J shed 0 bases, with 12 bases lying between them. The CDR3 sequence: CAWTPGHSNTGELFF. CDR3 nucleotides: TGTGCCTGGACCCCGGGACATTCGAACACCGGGGAGCTGTTTTTT. The complete variable domain, with remaining parts taken from reference TRBV30 and TRBJ2-2, reads SQTIHQWPATLVQPVGSPLSLECTVEGTSNPNLYWYRQAAGRGLQLLFYSVGIGQISSEVPQNLSASRPQDRQFILSSKKLLLSDSGFYLCAWTPGHSNTGELFFGEGSRLTVL.

The chain employs TRBV5-1 and TRBJ1-1; 7 bases line up with TRBD1. CDR1 is SGHRS, CDR2 YFSETQ, per germline. Trimming cost V 4 bases and J 7 bases; bases outside gene matches: 7. The CDR3 length is 13 residues. The CDR3 loop is CASSLGGQSEAFF. In DNA, the CDR3 is TGCGCCAGCAGCCTGGGGGGACAGAGTGAAGCTTTCTTT.

The chain joins TRBV6-5 to TRBJ1-1; possibly TRBD1 for D (5 bases). Germline CDR1 and CDR2: MNHEY and SVGAGI. The CDR3 is made up of 14 amino acids. Trimming cost V 2 bases and J 7 bases, with 14 bases left between them. CDR3 protein: CASSYGQGVIEAFF. CDR3 DNA sequence: TGTGCCAGCAGTTACGGGCAGGGAGTGATTGAAGCTTTCTTT.

This clone has a handful of counts. The chain couples TRBV27 to TRBJ1-2; D is undetermined. V gave up 5 bases and J gave up 0 bases, with 7 bases separating them. The CDR3 is 13 amino acids. CDR1 and CDR2 (germline): MNHEY, SMNVEV (reference sequence). CDR3 sequence: CASSGYPNYGYTF. The DNA for the CDR3 is TGTGCCAGCAGTGGGTACCCTAACTATGGCTACACCTTC.

This chain links TRBV28 with TRBJ1-6; D uncertain. Deletions cut 5 bases from V and 7 bases from J, with 9 bases between. Germline lookup yields CDR1 MDHEN and CDR2 SYDVKM. The CDR3 consists of 13 residues. CDR3 loop: CASSGGWNSPLHF. The CDR3 DNA follows: TGTGCCAGCAGTGGAGGGTGGAATTCACCCCTCCACTTT.

The chain carries TRBV7-2 and TRBJ2-1, with D possibly called TRBD1 or TRBD2 (5 bases each). Germline loops: CDR1 SGHTA, CDR2 FQGNSA. Trimming removed 2 bases at V and 1 base at J, with 12 bases between. The CDR3 spans 16 residues. CDR3 in amino acids: CASSLSRGSSYNEQFF. CDR3 bases: TGTGCCAGCAGCTTATCGAGGGGATCATCCTACAATGAGCAGTTCTTC.

This clone came up once. CDR3 in amino acids: CASSEMGEETQYF. In DNA form, the CDR3 reads TGTGCCAGCAGTGAGATGGGTGAAGAGACCCAGTACTTC. The chain joins TRBV2 to TRBJ2-5; D is unclear. Germline V gives CDR1 SNHLY, CDR2 FYNNEI. The CDR3 consists of 13 residues. Trimming left V 3 bases short and J 3 bases short, with 8 bases between.

The chain has TRBV28 and TRBJ2-3; D is undetermined. This CDR3 spans 12 amino acids. Trimming left V 5 bases short and J 6 bases short, with 9 bases between. Germline CDR1 reads MDHEN; CDR2 reads SYDVKM. CDR3 in amino acids: CASSPLEDTQYF. CDR3 sequence (DNA): TGTGCCAGCAGTCCCCTGGAGGATACGCAGTATTTT.

This chain joins TRBV5-1 and TRBJ2-2; 8 nucleotides agree with TRBD2. J was trimmed by 0 bases and V by 0 bases; bases with no gene match: 13. There are 20 residues in the CDR3. CDR1 and CDR2 (germline): SGHRS, YFSETQ. CDR3 bases: TGCGCCAGCAGCTTGGAGGTCGGGAGACCGGGACTAGCGAACACCGGGGAGCTGTTTTTT. Its translation: CASSLEVGRPGLANTGELFF. Full variable domain (missing parts from reference TRBV5-1 and TRBJ2-2): KAGVTQTPRYLIKTRGQQVTLSCSPISGHRSVSWYQQTPGQGLQFLFEYFSETQRNKGNFPGRFSGRQFSNSRSEMNVSTLELGDSALYLCASSLEVGRPGLANTGELFFGEGSRLTVL.

The chain uses TRBV11-2 and TRBJ1-2; weak D call: TRBD1 (6 bases). The CDR3 consists of 15 residues. Germline values: CDR1 SGHAT, CDR2 FQNNGV. Deletions cut 4 bases from V and 5 bases from J, with 17 bases between. The CDR3 DNA sequence: TGTGCCAGCAGCTCAGACCCGGGGGGCCGGTATGGCTACACCTTC. As protein: CASSSDPGGRYGYTF.

V gene TRBV25-1 combines with J gene TRBJ2-5, with D hard to call. Germline CDR1 and CDR2: MGHDK and SYGVNS. The CDR3 loop spans 13 amino acids. Between the trimmed V and J ends, which lost 1 base and 1 base, there was a span of 4 bases. This chain's CDR3 is CASSEWGQETQYF. In DNA, the CDR3 is TGTGCCAGCAGTGAATGGGGCCAAGAGACCCAGTACTTC.

This chain joins TRBV28 and TRBJ1-2, with a tentative D call TRBD1 (6 bases). CDR1 MDHEN and CDR2 SYDVKM come from the germline V gene. V was pared by 6 bases and J by 2 bases, with 22 bases between. The CDR3 consists of 17 residues. The CDR3, as DNA: TGTGCCAGCAGGGGGGGGGAAGCTAACAGGGTCAACTATGGCTACACCTTC. This encodes CASRGGEANRVNYGYTF.

The chain has TRBV2 and TRBJ2-2, with 12 bases that match TRBD1. In germline, CDR1 is SNHLY, CDR2 FYNNEI. V gave up 7 bases and J gave up 1 base; unmatched junction bases: 7. This CDR3 is 17 amino acids long. The CDR3 sequence: CASMRDRGPMNTGELFF. CDR3 DNA: TGTGCCAGCATGAGGGACAGGGGGCCCATGAACACCGGGGAGCTGTTTTTT. Full variable domain (remainder filled in from reference TRBV2 and TRBJ2-2): EPEVTQTPSHQVTQMGQEVILRCVPISNHLYFYWYRQILGQKVEFLVSFYNNEISEKSEIFDDQFSVERPDGSNFTLKIRSTKLEDSAMYFCASMRDRGPMNTGELFFGEGSRLTVL.

This chain links TRBV19 with TRBJ1-1; TRBD1 agrees at 8 bases. Trimming at V came to 5 bases and at J to 6 bases, leaving 8 bases not matched to a gene. There are 14 residues in the CDR3. Germline CDR1 LNHDA, CDR2 SQIVND (reference sequence). The DNA for the CDR3 is TGTGCCAGTAGTCTTCTTGGGACAGGATCTGAAGCTTTCTTT. Protein sequence: CASSLLGTGSEAFF.

The genes are TRBV6-5 and TRBJ1-2; unclear D gene. The CDR3 spans 15 residues. V gave up 0 bases and J gave up 8 bases, with 16 bases separating them. Germline V gene lookup returns CDR1 MNHEY and CDR2 SVGAGI. The CDR3 nucleotides read TGTGCCAGCAGTTACTCTGTCCGGTTCCGATCCGGCTACACCTTC. Encoded protein: CASSYSVRFRSGYTF.

The chain couples TRBV6-5 to TRBJ1-4, with D maybe TRBD1 (5 bases). CDR1 and CDR2 from the germline V gene are MNHEY and SVGAGI. V lost 0 bases to trimming and J lost 3 bases, with 8 bases between them. The CDR3 runs to 15 residues. CDR3 protein: CASSYSMGANEKLFF. In nucleotides, the CDR3 is TGTGCCAGCAGTTACTCGATGGGGGCTAATGAAAAACTGTTTTTT.

In its sample, this clone was seen once. The rearrangement joins TRBV9 to TRBJ2-2, with 8 bases lining up with TRBD2. V lost 4 bases, J lost 4 bases, and 3 bases stayed unmatched. This CDR3 contains 14 residues. The germline gives CDR1 SGDLS, CDR2 YYNGEE. The CDR3: CASSREGVTGELFF. The CDR3 DNA reads as TGTGCCAGCAGCCGGGAGGGGGTCACCGGGGAGCTGTTTTTT.

This clone appeared once. The chain employs TRBV7-9 and TRBJ2-1; 9 bases are a match to TRBD2. J gave up 6 bases and V 8 bases, and 5 bases lay outside the gene matches. Germline assignment: CDR1 SEHNR and CDR2 FQNEAQ (reference sequence). CDR3 length: 13 residues. The DNA for the CDR3 is TGTGCCAGCGACAGCGGGAGGTTCAATGAGCAGTTCTTC. Its translation: CASDSGRFNEQFF.

This chain links TRBV6-4 with TRBJ1-1; tentatively, D is TRBD1 (6 bases). This CDR3 is 15 amino acids long. CDR1 MRHNA and CDR2 SNTAGT come from the germline V gene. Between the trimmed V and J ends, which lost 6 bases and 3 bases, there was a span of 17 bases. The CDR3 DNA sequence: TGTGCCAGCAGACAGGACCGGGGGCGCCACACTGAAGCTTTCTTT. Encoded protein: CASRQDRGRHTEAFF.

The rearrangement uses TRBV19 and TRBJ2-7; 9 bases fit TRBD1. V lost 6 bases and J lost 3; bases outside the gene matches: 9. Germline V gene data show CDR1 as LNHDA and CDR2 as SQIVND (reference sequence). CDR3 length equals 15 residues. For the CDR3, the DNA is TGTGCCAGTAGCCCCGGGACAGGGCAGGGCTACGAGCAGTACGTC. Its translation is CASSPGTGQGYEQYV.

CDR3 DNA sequence: TGCGCCAGCAGCTTTGACCTAGAGAATGAGCAGTTCTTC. Residues: CASSFDLENEQFF. V usage is TRBV5-1 and J usage is TRBJ2-1, with unresolved D. This CDR3 contains 13 residues. CDR1 is SGHRS, CDR2 YFSETQ, per germline. The ends were cut back, 2 bases at V and 7 bases at J, with 10 bases in the middle.

This clone was counted once. In nucleotides, the CDR3 is TGCAGCGTTGAAAGGGACAGCTATGGCTACACCTTC. Its protein is CSVERDSYGYTF. This rearrangement joins TRBV29-1 to TRBJ1-2; 7 nucleotides align to TRBD1. This CDR3 spans 12 amino acids. With V trimmed by 2 bases and J by 4 bases, 1 base remained unmatched. From germline, CDR1 is SQVTM and CDR2 ANQGSEA.